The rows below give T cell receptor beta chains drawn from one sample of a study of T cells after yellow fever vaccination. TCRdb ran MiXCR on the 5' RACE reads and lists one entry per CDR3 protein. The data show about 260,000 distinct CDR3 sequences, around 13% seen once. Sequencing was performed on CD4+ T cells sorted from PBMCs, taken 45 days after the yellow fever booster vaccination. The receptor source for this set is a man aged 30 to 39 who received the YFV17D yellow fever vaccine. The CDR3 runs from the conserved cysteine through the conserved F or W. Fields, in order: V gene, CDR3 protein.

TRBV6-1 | CASRKTGVGVNEQFF
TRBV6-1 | CASSTPRQGSNEQFF
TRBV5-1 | CASASGTSTYNEQFF
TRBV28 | CASSTPPGAGNEQFF
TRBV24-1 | CATSSRDFTDTQYF
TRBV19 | CASANSQTYEQYF
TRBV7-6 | CASSLGGQSNSPLHF
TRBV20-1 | CSARAGALNTEAFF
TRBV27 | CASSFRTPETQYF
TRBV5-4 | CASSPRRDRFYEQYF
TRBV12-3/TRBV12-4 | CASSLYYEQYF
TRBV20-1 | CSARGRRSNTGELFF
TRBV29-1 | CSVEISVSTDTQYF
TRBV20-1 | CSARGLAEYNEQFF
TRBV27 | CASSPTNTGELFF
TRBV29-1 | CSVTRDRGREQYF
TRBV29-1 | CSVPRLDWGLQETQYF
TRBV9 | CASSAQGGYTTDTQYF
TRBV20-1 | CSARRSGHHYGYTF
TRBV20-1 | CSARTGAYEQYF
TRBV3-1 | CASNLGKGSEQFF
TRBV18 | CASSPTTGPLAGGNNEQFF
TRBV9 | CASSVTGGGYEQYF
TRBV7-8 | CASSLEQRANEQFF
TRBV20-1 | CSARVAASSYEQYF